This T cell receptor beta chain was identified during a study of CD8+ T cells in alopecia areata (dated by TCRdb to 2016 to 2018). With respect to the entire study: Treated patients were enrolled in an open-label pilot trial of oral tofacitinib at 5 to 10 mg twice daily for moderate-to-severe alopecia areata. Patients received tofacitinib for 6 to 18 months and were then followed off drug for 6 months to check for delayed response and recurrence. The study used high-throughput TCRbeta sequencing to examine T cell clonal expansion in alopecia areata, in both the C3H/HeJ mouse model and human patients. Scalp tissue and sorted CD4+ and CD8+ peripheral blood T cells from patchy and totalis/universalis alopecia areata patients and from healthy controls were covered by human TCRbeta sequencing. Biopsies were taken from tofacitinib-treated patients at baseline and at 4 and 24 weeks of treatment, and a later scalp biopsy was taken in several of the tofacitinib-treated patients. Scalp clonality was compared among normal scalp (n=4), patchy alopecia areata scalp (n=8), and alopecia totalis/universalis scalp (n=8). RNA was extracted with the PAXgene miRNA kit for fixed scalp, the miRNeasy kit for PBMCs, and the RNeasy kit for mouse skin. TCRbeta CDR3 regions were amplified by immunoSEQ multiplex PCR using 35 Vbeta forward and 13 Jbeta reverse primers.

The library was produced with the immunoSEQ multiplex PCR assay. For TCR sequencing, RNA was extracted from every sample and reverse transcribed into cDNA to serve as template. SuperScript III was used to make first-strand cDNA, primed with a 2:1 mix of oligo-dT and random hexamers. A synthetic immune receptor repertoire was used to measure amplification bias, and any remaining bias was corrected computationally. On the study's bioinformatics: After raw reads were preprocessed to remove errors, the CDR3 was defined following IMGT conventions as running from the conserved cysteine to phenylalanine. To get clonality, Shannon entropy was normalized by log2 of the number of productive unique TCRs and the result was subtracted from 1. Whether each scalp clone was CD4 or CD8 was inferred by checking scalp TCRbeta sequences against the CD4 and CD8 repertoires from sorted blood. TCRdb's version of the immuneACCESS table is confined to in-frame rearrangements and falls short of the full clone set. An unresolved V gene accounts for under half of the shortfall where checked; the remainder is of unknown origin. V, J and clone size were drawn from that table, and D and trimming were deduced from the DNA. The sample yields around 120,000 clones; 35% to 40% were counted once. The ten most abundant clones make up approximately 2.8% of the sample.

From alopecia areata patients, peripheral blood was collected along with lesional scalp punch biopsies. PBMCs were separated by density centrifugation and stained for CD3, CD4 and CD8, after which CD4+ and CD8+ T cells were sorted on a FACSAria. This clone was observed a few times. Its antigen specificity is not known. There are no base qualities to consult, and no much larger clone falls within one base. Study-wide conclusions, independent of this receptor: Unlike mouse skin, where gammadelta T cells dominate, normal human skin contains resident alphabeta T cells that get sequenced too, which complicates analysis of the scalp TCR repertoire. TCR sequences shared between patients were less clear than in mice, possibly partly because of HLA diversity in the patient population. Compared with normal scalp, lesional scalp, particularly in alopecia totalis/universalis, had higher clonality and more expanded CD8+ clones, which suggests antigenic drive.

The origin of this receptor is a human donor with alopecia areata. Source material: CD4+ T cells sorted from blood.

CDR3 loop: CASSFHGRPTYNEQFF. In nucleotides, the sequence is TGTGCCAGCAGTTTCCACGGGAGGCCCACCTACAATGAGCAGTTCTTC. The chain joins TRBV28 to TRBJ2-1, and TRBD2 matches 7 of the central bases. Including the terminal cysteine and phenylalanine, the CDR3 comprises 16 residues. Only the CDR3 DNA is retained, 48 bases long and in frame from the first base. CDR1 and CDR2, per the germline V gene, are MDHEN and SYDVKM. V loses 3 bases at its end and J loses 2 bases; junction bases beyond the gene matches: 7.